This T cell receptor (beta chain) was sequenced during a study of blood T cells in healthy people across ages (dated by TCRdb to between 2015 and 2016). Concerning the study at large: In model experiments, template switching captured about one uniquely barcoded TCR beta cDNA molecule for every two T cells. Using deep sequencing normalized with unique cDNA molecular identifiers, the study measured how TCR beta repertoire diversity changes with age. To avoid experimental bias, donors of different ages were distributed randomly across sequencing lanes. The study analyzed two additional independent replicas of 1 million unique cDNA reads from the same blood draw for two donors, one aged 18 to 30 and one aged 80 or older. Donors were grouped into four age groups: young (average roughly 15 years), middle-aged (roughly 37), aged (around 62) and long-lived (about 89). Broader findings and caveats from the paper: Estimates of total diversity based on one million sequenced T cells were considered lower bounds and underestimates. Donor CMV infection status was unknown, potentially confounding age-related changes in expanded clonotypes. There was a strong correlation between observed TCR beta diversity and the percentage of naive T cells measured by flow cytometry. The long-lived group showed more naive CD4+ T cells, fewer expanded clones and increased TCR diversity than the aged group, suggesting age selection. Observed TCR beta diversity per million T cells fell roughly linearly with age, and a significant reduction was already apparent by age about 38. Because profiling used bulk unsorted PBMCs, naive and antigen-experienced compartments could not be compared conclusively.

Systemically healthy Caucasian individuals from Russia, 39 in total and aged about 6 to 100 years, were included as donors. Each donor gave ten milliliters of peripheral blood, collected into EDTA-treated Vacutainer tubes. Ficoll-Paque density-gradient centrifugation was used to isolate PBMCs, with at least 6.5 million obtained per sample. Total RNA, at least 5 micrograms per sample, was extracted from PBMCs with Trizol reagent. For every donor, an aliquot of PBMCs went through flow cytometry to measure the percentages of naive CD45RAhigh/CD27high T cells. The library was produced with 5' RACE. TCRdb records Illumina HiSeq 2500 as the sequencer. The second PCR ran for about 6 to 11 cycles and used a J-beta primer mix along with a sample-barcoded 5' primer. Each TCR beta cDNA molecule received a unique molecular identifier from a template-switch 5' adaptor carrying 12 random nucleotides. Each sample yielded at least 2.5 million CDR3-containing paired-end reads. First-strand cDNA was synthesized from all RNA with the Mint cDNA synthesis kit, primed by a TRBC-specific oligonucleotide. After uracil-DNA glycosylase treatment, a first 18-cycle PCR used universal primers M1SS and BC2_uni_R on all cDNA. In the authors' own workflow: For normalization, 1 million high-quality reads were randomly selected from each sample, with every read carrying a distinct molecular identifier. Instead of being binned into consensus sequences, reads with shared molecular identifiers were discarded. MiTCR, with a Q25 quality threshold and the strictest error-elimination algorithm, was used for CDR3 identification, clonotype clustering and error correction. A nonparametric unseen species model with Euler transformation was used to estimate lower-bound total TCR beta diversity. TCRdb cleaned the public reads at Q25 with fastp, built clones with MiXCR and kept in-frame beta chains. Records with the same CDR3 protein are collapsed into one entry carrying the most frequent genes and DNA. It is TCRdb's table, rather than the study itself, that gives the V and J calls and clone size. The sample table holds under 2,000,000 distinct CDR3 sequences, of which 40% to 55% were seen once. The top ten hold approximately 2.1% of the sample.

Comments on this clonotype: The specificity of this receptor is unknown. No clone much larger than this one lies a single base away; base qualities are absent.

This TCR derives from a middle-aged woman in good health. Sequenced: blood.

CDR3 region: CASSKTGGWRTGELFF. The sequenced DNA is TGTGCCAGCAGTAAGACAGGGGGCTGGAGGACCGGGGAGCTGTTTTTT. The rearrangement joined TRBV12-3 or TRBV12-4 to TRBJ2-2; TRBD1 agrees with 10 junctional bases. Its CDR3 holds 16 amino acids, cysteine through phenylalanine. The only DNA kept is the CDR3, 48 bases in frame from the first base. After removal of 5 bases from V and 5 bases from J, the junction retains 8 bases not matched to a gene.